Detailed here is one TCR beta chain. The antigen is unknown. This entry belongs to a study of siplizumab effects on memory and regulatory T cells. The germline CDR1 and CDR2 sequences are SNHLY and FYNNEI. The CDR3 sequence is 14 residues long. Trimming left V 6 bases short and J 4 bases short, with 15 bases between. The assay was immunoSEQ multiplex PCR, and TCRdb's table has in-frame clones only and misses some. The data show approximately 98,000 clones, over 90% seen once. Study results and limitations: In unstimulated cells, naive T cells appeared more diverse than memory T cells and seemed major alloresponse contributors.

The clonotype comes from a human donor in good health. J is TRBJ2-5 and V is TRBV2, with D possibly being TRBD1 or TRBD2 (5 bases each). The sample taken for sequencing was non-Treg CD4+ T cells sorted from blood. For the CDR3, the DNA is TGTGCCAGCAGCCCGTGGCTGGGGACAGAGACCCAGTACTTC. As protein: CASSPWLGTETQYF. Based on the CDR3 plus reference TRBV2 and TRBJ2-5, the full variable domain is EPEVTQTPSHQVTQMGQEVILRCVPISNHLYFYWYRQILGQKVEFLVSFYNNEISEKSEIFDDQFSVERPDGSNFTLKIRSTKLEDSAMYFCASSPWLGTETQYFGPGTRLLVL.